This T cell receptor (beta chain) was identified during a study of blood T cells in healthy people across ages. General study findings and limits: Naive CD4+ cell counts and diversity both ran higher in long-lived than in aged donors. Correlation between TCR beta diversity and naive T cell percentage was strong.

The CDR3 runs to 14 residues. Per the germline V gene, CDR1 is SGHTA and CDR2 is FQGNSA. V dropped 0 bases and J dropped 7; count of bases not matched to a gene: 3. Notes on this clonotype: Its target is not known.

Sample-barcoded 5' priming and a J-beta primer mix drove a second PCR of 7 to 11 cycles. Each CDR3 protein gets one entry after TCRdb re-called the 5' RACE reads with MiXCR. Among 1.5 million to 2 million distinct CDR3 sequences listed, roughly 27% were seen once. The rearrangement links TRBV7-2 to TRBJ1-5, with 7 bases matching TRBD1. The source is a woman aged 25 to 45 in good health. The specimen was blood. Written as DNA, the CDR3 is TGTGCCAGCAGCTTAGCCTACAGGGGCCAGCCCCAGCATTTT. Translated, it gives CASSLAYRGQPQHF. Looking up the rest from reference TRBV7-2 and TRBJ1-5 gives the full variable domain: GAGVSQSPSNKVTEKGKDVELRCDPISGHTALYWYRQSLGQGLEFLIYFQGNSAPDKSGLPSDRFSAERTGGSVSTLTIQRTQQEDSAVYLCASSLAYRGQPQHFGDGTRLSIL.